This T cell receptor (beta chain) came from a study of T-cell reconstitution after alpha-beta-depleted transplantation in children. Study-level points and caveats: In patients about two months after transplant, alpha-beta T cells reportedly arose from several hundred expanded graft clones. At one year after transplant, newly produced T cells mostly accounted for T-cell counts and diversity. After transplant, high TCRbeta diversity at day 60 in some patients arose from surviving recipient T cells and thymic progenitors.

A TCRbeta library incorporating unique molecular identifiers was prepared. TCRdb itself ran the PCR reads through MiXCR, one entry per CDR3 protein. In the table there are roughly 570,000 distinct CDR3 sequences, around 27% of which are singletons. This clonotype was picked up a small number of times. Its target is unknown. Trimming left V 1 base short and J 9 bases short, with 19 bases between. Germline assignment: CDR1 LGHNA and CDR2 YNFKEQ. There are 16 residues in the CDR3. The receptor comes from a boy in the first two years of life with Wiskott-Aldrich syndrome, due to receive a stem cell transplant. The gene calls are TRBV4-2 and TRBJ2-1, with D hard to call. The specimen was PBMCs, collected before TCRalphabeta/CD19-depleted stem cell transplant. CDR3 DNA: TGTGCCAGCAGCCAAGCCCCAGCGAAGTCATCAGGTGAGCAGTTCTTC. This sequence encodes CASSQAPAKSSGEQFF.